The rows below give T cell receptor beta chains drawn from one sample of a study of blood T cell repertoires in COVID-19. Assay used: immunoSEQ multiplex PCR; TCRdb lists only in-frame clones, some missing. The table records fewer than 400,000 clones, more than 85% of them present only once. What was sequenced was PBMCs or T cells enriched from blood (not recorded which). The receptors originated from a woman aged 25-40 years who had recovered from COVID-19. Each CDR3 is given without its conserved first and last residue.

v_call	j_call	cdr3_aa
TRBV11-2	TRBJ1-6	ASSRGTSGNSPLH
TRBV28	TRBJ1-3	ASSSRDSGNTIY
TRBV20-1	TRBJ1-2	SASSRATYGYT
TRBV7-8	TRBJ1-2	ASSPGWNYGYT
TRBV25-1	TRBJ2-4	ASSQSRGKNIQY
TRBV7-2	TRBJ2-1	ASSPGLAGDNEQF
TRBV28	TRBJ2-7	ASSLVSGTYEQY
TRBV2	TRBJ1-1	ASSEGLTNTEAF
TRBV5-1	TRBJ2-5	ASSLASSGGWETQY
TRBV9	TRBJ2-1	ASSVEPSGGDFQF
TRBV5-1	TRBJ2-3	ASSWTSGGTDTQY
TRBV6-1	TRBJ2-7	ASSEPGGYEQY
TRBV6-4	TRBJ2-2	ASGTANTGELF
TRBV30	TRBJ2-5	AWSVSETQY
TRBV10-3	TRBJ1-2	AIRSQEDYGYT
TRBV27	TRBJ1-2	ASSFSAGTGVYGYT
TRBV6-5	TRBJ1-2	ASRRDVRGNYGYT
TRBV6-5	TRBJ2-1	ASSYGASSYNEQF
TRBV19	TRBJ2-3	ATTNGGARTDTQY
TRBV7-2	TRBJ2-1	ASSFGTRDEQF
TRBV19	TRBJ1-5	ASSFGTGGQPQH
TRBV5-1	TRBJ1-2	ASSPTGGSSYGYT
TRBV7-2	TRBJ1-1	ASSFGWQGKLKFTEAF
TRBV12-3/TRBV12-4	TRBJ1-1	ASRGQQNTEAF
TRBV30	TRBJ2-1	AWKALPNEQF
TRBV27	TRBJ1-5	ASSFGGPNQPQH
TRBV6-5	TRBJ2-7	ASITGGTGNYEQY
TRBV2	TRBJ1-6	ASKQGNSPLH
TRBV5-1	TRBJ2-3	ASSLAPGTDTQY
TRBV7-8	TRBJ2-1	ASSLEGPYNEQF
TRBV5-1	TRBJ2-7	ASSLAGGGYEQY
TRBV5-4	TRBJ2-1	ASSLLAGEQF
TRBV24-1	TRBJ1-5	ATSGAGANQPQH
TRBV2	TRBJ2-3	ASSSLAGGDTDTQY
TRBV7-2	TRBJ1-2	ASSNLGQGVGGYT
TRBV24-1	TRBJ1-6	ATSVDRSSPLH
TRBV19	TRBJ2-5	ASSWSSGSGETQY
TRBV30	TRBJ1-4	AWNRQEGGHEKLF
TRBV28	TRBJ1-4	ASSSATNEKLF
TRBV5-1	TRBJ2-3	ASSFSLSRDTQY
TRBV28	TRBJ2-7	ASSYGLAYEQY